These 8 T cell receptor beta chains originate from one sample sequenced in a study of graft-versus-host responses after intestinal transplantation. Assay: immunoSEQ multiplex PCR; the TCRdb copy retains only in-frame clones and omits some. The sample contains 20,000 or so clones, more than 75% of which appear only once. The sequences come from bone marrow, collected around 130 days after transplant. The receptors originated from a human patient who received an intestinal transplant, so some T cells may come from the graft donor.

This clone was seen only a few times. The rearrangement uses TRBV10-2 and TRBJ2-3, with 8 bases lining up with TRBD1. The trim removed 4 bases at V and 7 bases at J, leaving 7 bases unmatched. CDR1 WSHSY and CDR2 SAAADI come from the germline V gene. CDR3 size: 14 residues. CDR3 nucleotides: TGCGCCAGCAGTGGGACAGGGACTCTCCATACGCAGTATTTT. It specifies CASSGTGTLHTQYF.

This sequence joins TRBV7-9 and TRBJ2-7; 7 nucleotides match TRBD1. The CDR3 runs to 14 residues. Germline V lookup: CDR1 SEHNR, CDR2 FQNEAQ (reference sequence). Losses at the gene ends were 5 bases for V and 2 bases for J; bases not matched to a gene: 6. This CDR3 reads CASSRTGTPYEQYF. As DNA, the CDR3 is TGTGCCAGCAGCCGGACAGGAACCCCCTACGAGCAGTACTTC.

The sample holds one count of this clone. CDR3 region: CASSLLGGYSNQPQHF. As DNA, the CDR3 is TGTGCCAGCAGCTTACTGGGCGGATATAGCAATCAGCCCCAGCATTTT. J is TRBJ1-5 and V is TRBV7-8; D remains unclear. This CDR3 comprises 16 residues. V was clipped by 2 bases and J by 0 bases, with 11 bases between them. CDR1 is SGHVS, CDR2 FQNEAQ, per germline. The full variable domain, its missing parts supplied by reference TRBV7-8 and TRBJ1-5, is GAGVSQSPRYKVAKRGQDVALRCDPISGHVSLFWYQQALGQGPEFLTYFQNEAQLDKSGLPSDRFFAERPEGSVSTLKIQRTQQEDSAVYLCASSLLGGYSNQPQHFGDGTRLSIL.

The rearrangement links TRBV30 to TRBJ2-2; D unresolved. The CDR3 sequence is 14 residues long. Germline lookup yields CDR1 GTSNPN and CDR2 SVGIG (reference sequence). Trimming left V 0 bases short and J 6 bases short, with 11 bases between. CDR3 loop: CAWSVGWVSGELFF. In DNA, the CDR3 is TGTGCCTGGAGTGTAGGCTGGGTCTCCGGGGAGCTGTTTTTT.

J is TRBJ2-4 and V is TRBV7-8; possible D gene TRBD2, 7 bases. The CDR3 has 18 amino acids. CDR1 is SGHVS and CDR2 is FQNEAQ in the germline V gene. V was clipped by 2 bases and J by 0 bases, with 17 bases between them. The chain's CDR3 is CASSLSRGGGIAKNIQYF. The CDR3 DNA is TGTGCCAGCAGCTTATCTAGGGGGGGTGGGATAGCCAAAAACATTCAGTACTTC.

The chain employs TRBV7-3 and TRBJ2-3, with 12 bases matching TRBD2. Germline CDR1 reads SGHTA; CDR2 reads FQGTGA. V shed 1 base, J shed 3 bases, and the junction held 2 bases outside the gene matches. The CDR3 runs to 16 residues. The CDR3 sequence: CASSLIGLAGTDTQYF. Here the CDR3 DNA reads TGTGCCAGCAGCTTAATCGGACTAGCGGGAACAGATACGCAGTATTTT.

The chain is built from TRBV6-1 and TRBJ2-7; maybe TRBD1 (6 bases). Trimming took 6 bases from V and 7 from J, leaving 19 bases between them. Germline CDR1 is MNHNS and CDR2 is SASEGT. This CDR3 spans 14 amino acids. The DNA for the CDR3 is TGTGCCAGCAGCGAGGTGGGGGCGGCTGGAGAGCAGTACTTC. This sequence encodes CASSEVGAAGEQYF.

The chain joins TRBV27 to TRBJ2-1, with TRBD2 as a possible D gene (6 bases). The CDR3 extends over 16 amino acids. From germline, CDR1 is MNHEY and CDR2 SMNVEV (reference sequence). V was clipped by 2 bases and J by 7 bases, with 18 bases between them. The CDR3 DNA reads TGTGCCAGCAGTTTACGGCGGGACGGCCCTGGGAATGAGCAGTTCTTC. This gives the protein CASSLRRDGPGNEQFF.